This section outlines one T cell receptor (beta chain) sequence together with its context. Its specificity is unknown. Once RNA had been extracted, it was reverse transcribed into cDNA to act as the sequencing template. Sequenced by immunoSEQ multiplex PCR; TCRdb stores in-frame clones only, minus some. The sample consists of about 76,000 clones, approximately 28% of them appearing once. The sample originates from a study of CD8+ T cells in alopecia areata. Study as a whole: Treated patients received severity scores based on the percentage of scalp area affected. Study-level results: Scalp lesions, especially in alopecia totalis/universalis, had higher clonality than normal scalp.

Germline CDR1 LNHNV, CDR2 YYDKDF (reference sequence). The CDR3 is made up of 17 amino acids. Trimming stripped 4 bases from V and 0 bases from J, with 17 bases between. As for treatment: oral pan-JAK inhibitor, 5-10 mg twice daily. The clonotype comes from a human donor with alopecia areata. The sample consisted of CD8+ T cells sorted from blood, taken at week 4, from a patient treated with tofacitinib. The chain recombines TRBV15 with TRBJ2-3; D gene unclear. The CDR3 DNA is TGTGCCACCAGCACCCTCCAGAGCAGGCCTAGCACAGATACGCAGTATTTT. Protein product: CATSTLQSRPSTDTQYF.